This T cell receptor beta chain derives from a study of T cell responses to AZD1222 COVID-19 vaccine. Overall study results and limits: No repertoire was sampled before or during the peak T cell response, only after it. Baseline seropositivity occurred in only a handful of AZD1222 recipients.

The assay was immunoSEQ multiplex PCR, and TCRdb's table has in-frame clones only and misses some. The repertoire holds approximately 150,000 clones, 80% to 95% seen once, with 3% to 4% in the top ten. As regards this clone: The antigen is unknown.

V lost 3 bases to trimming and J lost 2 bases; unmatched junction nucleotides: 4. The germline gives CDR1 SGHNT, CDR2 YYREEE (reference sequence). The CDR3 sequence is 15 residues long. The sample in question was peripheral blood, obtained 28 days after the second AZD1222 dose. This clonotype originated in an adult who received the AZD1222 COVID-19 vaccine. The genes are TRBV5-4 and TRBJ2-5, with 10 bases aligning to TRBD2. The CDR3 spells CASSSGLAEQETQYF. The CDR3 coding sequence is TGTGCCAGCAGCTCCGGACTAGCGGAGCAAGAGACCCAGTACTTC.